This TCR beta chain stems from a study of blood T cell repertoires in COVID-19. In the study overall: Samples came from the United States, Italy and Spain, spanning acute and convalescent COVID-19.

Germline assignment: CDR1 WNHNN and CDR2 SYGVQD (reference sequence). V lost 4 bases, J lost 9 bases, and 13 bases lay in between. The CDR3 spans 13 residues. The protocol was immunoSEQ multiplex PCR, while the TCRdb copy is restricted to in-frame clones and leaves out a portion. Of approximately 280,000 clones listed, roughly 84% are singletons. This clonotype originated in a human donor with COVID-19, enrolled during active disease. The donor label of this sample is uncertain. The J gene is TRBJ1-5, the V gene TRBV10-1; tentative D call: TRBD1 (5 bases). Sequencing was carried out using peripheral blood. The CDR3, as DNA: TGCGCCAGCAGTGCCAGGGCCGGCATGCCCCAGCATTTT. Translated, it gives CASSARAGMPQHF.